This TCR beta chain was obtained from a study of blood T cell repertoires in COVID-19. The germline CDR1 and CDR2 sequences are SNHLY and FYNNEI. V shed 9 bases, J shed 1 base, and the junction held 3 bases outside the gene matches. This CDR3 comprises 14 residues. This clone was detected only a few times. Clones were sequenced by immunoSEQ multiplex PCR, and TCRdb holds only the in-frame ones, with some missing. The sample includes some 100,000 clones, approximately 88% of them seen just once. V and J are TRBV2 and TRBJ2-2; 9 bases match TRBD2. The sample consisted of peripheral blood. This receptor was identified in an older woman with acute or convalescent COVID-19. CDR3 nucleotides: TGTGCCAGTAGGACTAGCGAGAACACCGGGGAGCTGTTTTTT. The encoded protein is CASRTSENTGELFF.